The 17 T cell receptor beta chains given below trace back to one sample, sequenced in a study of T cell responses to AZD1222 COVID-19 vaccine. The table came from immunoSEQ multiplex PCR; TCRdb's copy has only in-frame clones and leaves some out. The table includes some 130,000 clones, more than 85% detected once. Sequences were derived from peripheral blood, sampled on day 0 of AZD1222 vaccination. Every receptor here comes from an adult in good health.

CDR3 DNA sequence: TGTGCCAGCAGCTTGTCAGAGGGCAGGGGACATCAGCCCCAGCATTTT. The encoded protein is CASSLSEGRGHQPQHF. The chain employs TRBV5-6 and TRBJ1-5; a weak D match, TRBD1 (6 bases). The germline gives CDR1 SGHDT, CDR2 YYEEEE. Deletions cut 1 base from V and 5 bases from J, with 16 bases between. The CDR3 loop spans 16 amino acids.

V gene TRBV15 combines with J gene TRBJ1-5; D is possibly TRBD1 (5 bases). The germline gives CDR1 LNHNV, CDR2 YYDKDF (reference sequence). The CDR3 contains 15 residues. The V and J ends lost 3 bases and 4 bases respectively, with 13 bases between them. This CDR3 is CATSRDRQLNQPQHF. The DNA for the CDR3 is TGTGCCACCAGCAGGGATAGACAGCTTAATCAGCCCCAGCATTTT.

The rearrangement joins TRBV7-9 to TRBJ2-3; possibly TRBD1 for D (7 bases). Germline V gene lookup returns CDR1 SEHNR and CDR2 FQNEAQ (reference sequence). V was shortened by 5 bases and J by 2 bases, with 20 bases between the two germline ends. The CDR3 is made up of 17 amino acids. This CDR3 reads CASSQGAAGGITDTQYF. The DNA of the CDR3 is TGTGCCAGCAGCCAAGGGGCAGCAGGGGGGATCACAGATACGCAGTATTTT.

The rearrangement joins TRBV28 to TRBJ1-1, with D unclear. This CDR3 comprises 13 residues. Germline V lookup: CDR1 MDHEN, CDR2 SYDVKM. V was cut by 5 bases and J by 8 bases, with 15 bases left in between. This chain's CDR3 is CASSTPRRREAFF. The CDR3 DNA reads TGTGCCAGCAGTACGCCTCGACGGCGGGAAGCTTTCTTT.

The chain links TRBV24-1 to TRBJ2-3; D is perhaps TRBD1 (5 bases). V gave up 5 bases and J gave up 0 bases, with 8 bases separating them. This CDR3 contains 14 residues. CDR1 is KGHDR and CDR2 is SFDVKD in the germline V gene. CDR3 sequence: CATSVGRSTDTQYF. In DNA, the CDR3 is TGTGCCACCAGTGTGGGGCGTAGCACAGATACGCAGTATTTT.

The chain carries TRBV7-9 and TRBJ1-4; 7 nucleotides agree with TRBD1. Germline assignment: CDR1 SEHNR and CDR2 FQNEAQ (reference sequence). With V trimmed by 5 bases and J by 4 bases, 13 bases remained unmatched. There are 17 residues in the CDR3. The CDR3 DNA is TGTGCCAGCAGCCATTGGGACAGACGGATAAATAATGAAAAACTGTTTTTT. Its protein product is CASSHWDRRINNEKLFF.

V usage is TRBV6-5 and J usage is TRBJ2-3; possibly TRBD2 for D (6 bases). The V end lost 2 bases, the J end lost 4 bases, and 10 bases lay between the germline ends. The CDR3 runs 14 residues. The germline V gene has CDR1 MNHEY and CDR2 SVGAGI. The CDR3 DNA reads as TGTGCCAGCAGTTACGGGGGGATCTCAGATACGCAGTATTTT. Its protein product is CASSYGGISDTQYF.

J is TRBJ1-2 and V is TRBV7-2; 8 positions match TRBD1. The junction had 1 base not matched to a gene; V was cut back by 5 bases and J by 2 bases. The CDR3 covers 13 residues. The V gene's germline CDR1 is SGHTA and CDR2 FQGNSA. For the CDR3, the DNA is TGTGCCAGCAGCCGGGACAGGAACTATGGCTACACCTTC. This codes for CASSRDRNYGYTF.

This clone was picked up a small number of times. The rearrangement uses TRBV18 and TRBJ2-7, with D uncertain. The germline V and J ends were trimmed by 4 bases and 8 bases, with 15 bases remaining between them. This CDR3 comprises 13 residues. CDR1 and CDR2 (germline): KGHSH, LQKENI. The CDR3 loop is CASSRSNPEKQYF. In DNA form, the CDR3 reads TGTGCCAGCTCACGCAGCAATCCCGAAAAGCAGTACTTC.

The chain couples TRBV12-3 or TRBV12-4 to TRBJ2-1, with D perhaps TRBD1 (5 bases). The length of the CDR3 is 13 residues. Deletions cut 2 bases from V and 5 bases from J, with 7 bases between. The CDR3 reads CASSLQGDNEQFF. The CDR3 coding sequence is TGTGCCAGCAGTTTACAGGGCGACAATGAGCAGTTCTTC.

The chain joins TRBV6-6 to TRBJ1-2; D is unresolved. Per the germline V gene, CDR1 is MNHNY and CDR2 is SVGAGI (reference sequence). V lost 2 bases and J lost 5, with 12 bases in between. The CDR3 has 14 residues. The CDR3 DNA follows: TGTGCCAGCAGTTACATCGACGGATTGTATGGCTACACCTTC. This translates into CASSYIDGLYGYTF.

The V gene is TRBV11-3, the J gene TRBJ2-5; D is unresolved. The CDR3 has 14 residues. The V gene's germline CDR1 is SGHNT and CDR2 YENEEA. Trimming removed 4 bases at V and 7 bases at J, with 16 bases between. The CDR3 protein is CASSSTVRPGTQYF. The CDR3 region has the DNA TGTGCCAGCAGCTCCACAGTCCGGCCGGGGACCCAGTACTTC.

The gene calls are TRBV9 and TRBJ2-3; the D is unclear. V was shortened by 3 bases and J by 4 bases, with 12 bases between the two germline ends. The germline V gene encodes CDR1 SGDLS and CDR2 YYNGEE. The CDR3 is 14 amino acids. CDR3 sequence: CASSEDPYADTQYF. CDR3 bases: TGTGCCAGCAGCGAAGATCCTTACGCAGATACGCAGTATTTT.

The chain recombines TRBV5-1 with TRBJ1-1, with TRBD1 identical over 11 bases. The CDR3 has 15 residues. V was clipped by 2 bases and J by 3 bases; unmatched bases: 3. Germline V lookup: CDR1 SGHRS, CDR2 YFSETQ. This CDR3 is CASSLGTGGDTEAFF. In nucleotides, the CDR3 is TGCGCCAGCAGCTTAGGGACAGGGGGAGACACTGAAGCTTTCTTT.

This clone showed up just once. This chain links TRBV4-3 with TRBJ1-4; TRBD1 matches at 9 bases. The CDR3 consists of 16 residues. V was pared by 3 bases and J by 5 bases, with 7 bases of the junction left unmatched. Germline values: CDR1 LGHNA, CDR2 YSLEER. The CDR3 region is CASSQDSGTGNEKLFF. CDR3 bases: TGCGCCAGCAGCCAGGATTCCGGGACAGGGAATGAAAAACTGTTTTTT.

The V call is TRBV6-4, the J call TRBJ2-1; D is possibly TRBD2 (6 bases). Between the trimmed V and J ends, which lost 5 bases and 9 bases, there was a span of 11 bases. This CDR3 spans 12 amino acids. Per germline, CDR1 MRHNA and CDR2 SNTAGT. CDR3 bases: TGTGCCAGCAGTCAGGGAGGAGGTGAGCAGTTCTTC. This translates into CASSQGGGEQFF.

This chain connects TRBV2 to TRBJ1-3, with D possibly TRBD1 on 5 matching bases. The CDR3 runs 13 residues. Germline V gene data show CDR1 as SNHLY and CDR2 as FYNNEI. The germline V and J ends were trimmed by 4 bases and 7 bases, with 11 bases remaining between them. CDR3 residues: CASSAGPGNTIYF. CDR3 coding DNA: TGTGCCAGCAGTGCGGGTCCAGGGAACACCATATATTTT.